A single T cell receptor (beta chain) is shown here with its context. The data originate from a study of blood T cells in healthy people across ages. Sample-barcoded 5' priming and a J-beta primer mix drove a second PCR of 7 to 11 cycles. TCRdb ran MiXCR on the 5' RACE reads and lists one entry per CDR3 protein. Seen here are about 1,800,000 distinct CDR3 sequences, 28% observed once, and the top ten hold around 7.7%. The germline CDR1 and CDR2 sequences are LNHNV and YYDKDF (reference sequence). This CDR3 contains 12 residues. Between the trimmed V and J ends, which lost 4 bases and 11 bases, there was a span of 15 bases.

Sample: blood. The rearrangement links TRBV15 to TRBJ2-7; D is unclear. This TCR came from a woman under 40 in good health. The CDR3 coding sequence is TGTGCCACCAGCACGTGTGGCACATTGAAGTACTTC. It specifies CATSTCGTLKYF.